The rows below give T cell receptor beta chains drawn from one sample of a study of T cells after posttransplantation cyclophosphamide. Repertoires were generated with immunoSEQ multiplex PCR, while TCRdb's copy carries only in-frame clones and drops some. The data show 17,000 or so clones, 77% seen once. The sequences come from CD8+ T cells sorted from PBMCs, collected roughly 250 weeks after a stem cell transplant with posttransplant cyclophosphamide. The source of these receptors is a female patient between 40 and 55 years old who received an allogeneic stem cell transplant from a related donor, was CMV-positive, and had no GVHD. The graft donor may be the source of some T cells. Each CDR3 is given with its conserved first and last residue. D genes are given only for firm matches. Where a row states a size, it is once, few, many or the class of an expanded clone; other rows omit it.

NA NA TRBJ1-1 TRBV7-2 TGTGCCAGCAGTTCAGAGGTCATGAACACTGAAGCTTTCTTT CASSSEVMNTEAFF
once NA TRBJ2-2 TRBV4-1 TGCGCCAGCAGCCAATTCCCCCACTTCGTGTTAATATCCGGCGGGGAGCTGTTTTTT CASSQFPHFVLISGGELFF
few TRBD1 TRBJ1-5 TRBV5-6 TGTGCCAGCAGCTTGGGGACAGGGGAAGGTAGCAATCAGCCCCAGCATTTT CASSLGTGEGSNQPQHF
NA NA TRBJ1-2 TRBV10-3 TGTGCCACACAGGGTATTTACTATGGCTACACCTTC CATQGIYYGYTF
NA TRBD2 TRBJ2-1 TRBV12-5 TGTGCTAGTGTCAGCGGGGGCCTCTCCTACAATGAGCAGTTCTTC CASVSGGLSYNEQFF
NA TRBD1 TRBJ2-2 TRBV7-3 TGTGCCAGCAGCTTTTTTGGACAGGGGACCACCGGGGAGCTGTTTTTT CASSFFGQGTTGELFF
NA NA TRBJ2-7 TRBV11-2 TGTGCCAGCAGCTTAGGGCAGAGGTCCTACGAGCAGTACTTC CASSLGQRSYEQYF
NA TRBD1 TRBJ2-3 TRBV7-9 TGTGCCAGCAGCTTACCTTCACCGGGACAGGGGAACACAGATACGCAGTATTTT CASSLPSPGQGNTDTQYF
NA NA TRBJ2-5 TRBV5-1 TGCGCCAGCAGCCTCAATGGACAGCCTTACCAAGAGACCCAGTACTTC CASSLNGQPYQETQYF
few TRBD1 TRBJ1-5 TRBV7-8 TGTGCCAGCAGTCCTAAGGGGGCGTCGGCTACTCAGCCCCAGCATTTT CASSPKGASATQPQHF
once NA TRBJ2-1 TRBV11-2 TGTGCCAGCAGTTACCCGGGTCGGGGAAACAATGAGCAGTTCTTC CASSYPGRGNNEQFF
NA NA TRBJ2-2 TRBV7-9 TGTGCCAGCAGCTCCTCTTCCGGGGCCGGGGAGCTGTTTTTT CASSSSSGAGELFF